This TCR beta chain was obtained from a study of human T cells and chemical hapten exposure. Study in general: Weekly scalp doses of diphenylcyclopropenone were given to patients during the roughly 24-week study.

The germline V and J ends were trimmed by 2 bases and 3 bases, with 16 bases remaining between them. Per the germline V gene, CDR1 is MNHGY and CDR2 is SVAAGI. The CDR3 totals 16 residues. The time point was: pre-sensitization, week 0. Treatment in this sample: therapeutic diphenylcyclopropenone sensitization with weekly scalp DPC. Patients had alopecia, were aged 18 to 70, and were not pregnant. Individual cDNA molecules in this library carried unique molecular identifiers. MiXCR, run by TCRdb on the RACE reads, gives a single entry per CDR3 protein. The sample records more than 100,000 distinct CDR3 sequences, approximately 13% being singletons. Turning to this clonotype: What it binds is not known.

Study observations and caveats: Unchanged with DPC sensitization were TCRs above 1 in 1000 frequency.

The sample here was whole blood, taken in connection with sensitization to the hapten diphenylcyclopropenone (DPC). The chain links TRBV6-9 to TRBJ1-1, with D maybe TRBD1 (6 bases). The sequence came from a woman in her late teens or twenties with alopecia areata. Some clones in this sample may be carry-over from other donors' samples. CDR3 sequence: CASSYPRTDEYTEAFF. The DNA of the CDR3 is TGTGCCAGCAGTTATCCTAGGACAGATGAATACACTGAAGCTTTCTTT.